Listed below are T cell receptor beta chains from one sample, sequenced in a study of cytomegalovirus exposure and HLA in healthy donors. Clones were sequenced by immunoSEQ multiplex PCR, and TCRdb holds only the in-frame ones, with some missing. This sample's table has around 130,000 clones. Input material: PBMCs. Source of these receptors: a woman between 40 and 55 years old in good health and CMV-seronegative. Both conserved end residues are part of each CDR3. A D gene is named only where the DNA matches it firmly.

J gene	V gene	D gene	CDR3 protein	CDR3 DNA
TRBJ1-2	TRBV5-6	-	CASSTTGSYGYTF	TGTGCCAGCAGCACAACAGGGTCTTACGGCTACACCTTC
TRBJ2-1	TRBV6-7	TRBD1	CASSYWTGGYNEQFF	TGTGCCAGCAGTTACTGGACAGGGGGCTACAATGAGCAGTTCTTC
TRBJ2-3	TRBV4-3	-	CASSQDQSSESQGTQYF	TGCGCCAGCAGCCAAGATCAATCTAGTGAGTCTCAGGGGACGCAGTATTTT
TRBJ1-2	TRBV20-1	-	CRVPGNYGYTF	TGCAGAGTACCGGGAAACTATGGCTACACCTTC
TRBJ1-4	TRBV6-5	-	CASSYAEAVGELFF	TGTGCCAGCAGTTACGCAGAGGCGGTGGGAGAACTGTTTTTT
TRBJ2-3	TRBV7-2	-	CASSLLRTGSWADTQYF	TGTGCCAGCAGCTTATTACGCACAGGTTCCTGGGCAGATACGCAGTATTTT
TRBJ1-5	TRBV5-6	-	CASSSRQANQPQHF	TGTGCCAGCAGCTCCAGACAGGCCAATCAGCCCCAGCATTTT
TRBJ2-1	TRBV6-5	TRBD2	CASSYSRAGGQNEQFF	TGTGCCAGCAGTTACTCAAGGGCGGGGGGGCAAAATGAGCAGTTCTTC
TRBJ2-7	TRBV13	-	CASSSTGTWNREQYF	TGTGCCAGCAGCTCAACCGGGACATGGAATCGCGAGCAGTACTTC
TRBJ1-5	TRBV27	-	CASSSQGSNQPQHF	TGTGCCAGCAGTTCCCAGGGGAGCAATCAGCCCCAGCATTTT
TRBJ1-2	TRBV9	-	CASSVDSNYGYTF	TGTGCCAGCAGCGTAGACAGTAACTATGGCTACACCTTC
TRBJ2-1	TRBV9	TRBD1	CASSGRGTGVDEQFF	TGTGCCAGCAGCGGGAGGGGGACAGGGGTGGATGAGCAGTTCTTC
TRBJ1-1	TRBV11-3	-	CASSSLPRGKAFF	TGTGCCAGCAGCTCACTCCCCCGGGGGAAAGCTTTCTTT
TRBJ1-3	TRBV18	-	CASSPEASGNTIYF	TGTGCCAGCTCCCCCGAAGCCTCCGGAAACACCATATATTTT
TRBJ1-1	TRBV5-1	-	CASSLGDDGGAGWAFF	TGCGCCAGCAGCTTGGGCGATGATGGGGGGGCCGGCTGGGCTTTCTTT
TRBJ1-2	TRBV11-3	-	CASSPQGGGTGGYTF	TGTGCCAGCAGCCCCCAGGGTGGGGGGACGGGGGGCTACACCTTC
TRBJ1-1	TRBV2	-	CASSVQMNTEAFF	TGTGCCAGCAGTGTACAGATGAACACTGAAGCTTTCTTT
TRBJ2-1	TRBV28	TRBD2	CASSLNSGGPYNEQFF	TGTGCCAGCAGTTTAAATAGCGGGGGACCTTACAATGAGCAGTTCTTC
TRBJ1-2	TRBV5-1	-	CASSLGQGGNYGYTF	TGCGCCAGCAGCTTGGGGCAGGGAGGCAACTATGGCTACACCTTC
TRBJ2-7	TRBV7-9	-	CASSQPPESYEQYF	TGTGCCAGCAGCCAACCCCCGGAGTCCTACGAGCAGTACTTC
TRBJ2-5	TRBV6-1	-	CASGGADQETQYF	TGTGCCAGCGGGGGGGCAGACCAAGAGACCCAGTACTTC
TRBJ2-5	TRBV7-2	TRBD2	CASSLAHGGGVQETQYF	TGTGCCAGCAGCTTAGCGCATGGCGGGGGGGTCCAAGAGACCCAGTACTTC
TRBJ1-5	TRBV19	TRBD1	CASTLGRAGGNNQPQHF	TGTGCCAGTACCCTAGGTCGGGCAGGGGGCAACAATCAGCCCCAGCATTTT
TRBJ2-7	TRBV27	TRBD2	CASSLKTGGRTYEQYF	TGTGCCAGCAGCCTCAAGACCGGGGGGAGGACCTACGAGCAGTACTTC
TRBJ2-1	TRBV7-9	-	CASSLGDGGVWRNEQFF	TGTGCCAGCAGCTTAGGGGACGGGGGAGTTTGGCGCAATGAGCAGTTCTTC
TRBJ1-2	TRBV4-2	-	CASSQEGSTVNYGYTF	TGTGCCAGCAGCCAAGAGGGGTCGACAGTTAACTATGGCTACACCTTC
TRBJ1-1	TRBV19	-	CASSIVGMNTEAFF	TGTGCCAGTAGTATCGTCGGTATGAACACTGAAGCTTTCTTT
TRBJ2-3	TRBV2	-	CASSEMGSGNTQYF	TGTGCCAGCAGTGAAATGGGCTCCGGTAATACGCAGTATTTT
TRBJ1-6	TRBV11-2	-	CASSRTRDYSPLHF	TGTGCCAGCAGCAGAACAAGGGACTATTCACCCCTCCACTTT
TRBJ1-4	TRBV5-1	TRBD1	CASSRDRVQKLFF	TGCGCCAGCAGCCGTGACAGGGTGCAAAAACTGTTTTTT
TRBJ1-1	TRBV9	-	CASSVDPVLVTEAFF	TGTGCCAGCAGCGTAGATCCGGTTCTCGTAACTGAAGCTTTCTTT
TRBJ2-4	TRBV27	TRBD2	CASRAGGVAKNIQYF	TGTGCCAGCAGGGCCGGGGGGGTAGCCAAAAACATTCAGTACTTC
TRBJ1-2	TRBV5-1	-	CASSSMTANYGYTF	TGCGCCAGCAGCTCCATGACAGCTAACTATGGCTACACCTTC
TRBJ2-2	TRBV19	TRBD2	CASKLGLATGELFF	TGTGCCAGTAAATTGGGACTAGCGACCGGGGAGCTGTTTTTT
TRBJ2-7	TRBV28	-	CASSPPGQVYEQYF	TGTGCCAGCAGTCCCCCGGGACAAGTCTACGAGCAGTACTTC
TRBJ1-1	TRBV14	TRBD1	CASSRWTGSMNTEAFF	TGTGCCAGCAGCCGCTGGACAGGGTCAATGAACACTGAAGCTTTCTTT
TRBJ2-3	TRBV10-3	-	CAIRSGGLSTDTQYF	TGTGCCATCAGATCCGGGGGGCTAAGCACAGATACGCAGTATTTT
TRBJ1-6	TRBV11-2	TRBD1	CASSLSPGQGKGYNSPLHF	TGTGCCAGCAGCTTATCCCCGGGACAGGGGAAGGGTTATAATTCACCCCTCCACTTT
TRBJ1-1	TRBV19	-	CASSNSLSEAFF	TGTGCCAGTAGCAATTCCTTAAGCGAAGCTTTCTTT
TRBJ1-1	TRBV28	TRBD1	CASRDGQGDTEAFF	TGTGCCAGCAGGGACGGGCAGGGGGACACTGAAGCTTTCTTT
TRBJ2-3	TRBV7-2	TRBD2	CASSGTSGASTDTQYF	TGTGCCAGCAGCGGGACTAGCGGGGCGAGCACAGATACGCAGTATTTT
TRBJ2-3	TRBV27	TRBD2	CASRRLAGGSSTDTQYF	TGTGCCAGCAGGAGACTAGCGGGGGGCTCTAGCACAGATACGCAGTATTTT
TRBJ1-2	TRBV6-1	TRBD1	CASSDPGQGFGYTF	TGTGCCAGCAGTGATCCGGGACAGGGGTTTGGCTACACCTTC
TRBJ2-1	TRBV4-3	-	CASSQDKPRRQLNEQFF	TGCGCCAGCAGCCAAGATAAGCCCCGTAGACAACTCAATGAGCAGTTCTTC
TRBJ1-5	TRBV6-1	TRBD1	CASSRQGSNQPQHF	TGTGCCAGCAGCCGACAGGGCAGCAATCAGCCCCAGCATTTT
TRBJ2-3	TRBV7-9	-	CASSPPWAVGTDTQYF	TGTGCCAGCAGCCCGCCCTGGGCCGTGGGCACAGATACGCAGTATTTT
TRBJ2-6	TRBV19	-	CASTIKGAGANVLTF	TGTGCCAGTACCATTAAGGGGGCTGGGGCCAACGTCCTGACTTTC
TRBJ1-1	TRBV28	-	CASSLLGQTNEAFF	TGTGCCAGCAGTTTATTGGGGCAGACCAATGAAGCTTTCTTT
TRBJ1-1	TRBV19	TRBD1	CASSLLKDRGEAFF	TGTGCCAGTAGCCTCCTTAAAGACAGGGGTGAAGCTTTCTTT
TRBJ2-3	TRBV6-6	-	CASSYSRFTDTQYF	TGTGCCAGCAGTTACTCGAGATTTACAGATACGCAGTATTTT